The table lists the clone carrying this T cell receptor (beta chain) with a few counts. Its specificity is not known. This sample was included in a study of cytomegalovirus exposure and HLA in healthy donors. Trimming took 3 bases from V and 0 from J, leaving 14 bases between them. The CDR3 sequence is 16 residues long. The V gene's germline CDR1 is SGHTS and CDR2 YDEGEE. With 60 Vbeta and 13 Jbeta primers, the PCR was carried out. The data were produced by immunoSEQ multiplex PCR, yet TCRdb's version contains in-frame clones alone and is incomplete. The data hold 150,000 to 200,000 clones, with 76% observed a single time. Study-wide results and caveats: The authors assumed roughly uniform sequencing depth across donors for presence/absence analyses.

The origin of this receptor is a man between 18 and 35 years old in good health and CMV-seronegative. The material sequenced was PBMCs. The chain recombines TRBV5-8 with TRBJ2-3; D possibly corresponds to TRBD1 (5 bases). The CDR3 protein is CASSSGRQFSTDTQYF. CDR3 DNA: TGTGCCAGCAGCTCGGGTAGACAGTTTAGCACAGATACGCAGTATTTT. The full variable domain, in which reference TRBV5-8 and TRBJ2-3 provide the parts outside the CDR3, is EAGVTQSPTHLIKTRGQQATLRCSPISGHTSVYWYQQALGLGLQFLLWYDEGEERNRGNFPPRFSGRQFPNYSSELNVNALELEDSALYLCASSSGRQFSTDTQYFGPGTRLTVL.